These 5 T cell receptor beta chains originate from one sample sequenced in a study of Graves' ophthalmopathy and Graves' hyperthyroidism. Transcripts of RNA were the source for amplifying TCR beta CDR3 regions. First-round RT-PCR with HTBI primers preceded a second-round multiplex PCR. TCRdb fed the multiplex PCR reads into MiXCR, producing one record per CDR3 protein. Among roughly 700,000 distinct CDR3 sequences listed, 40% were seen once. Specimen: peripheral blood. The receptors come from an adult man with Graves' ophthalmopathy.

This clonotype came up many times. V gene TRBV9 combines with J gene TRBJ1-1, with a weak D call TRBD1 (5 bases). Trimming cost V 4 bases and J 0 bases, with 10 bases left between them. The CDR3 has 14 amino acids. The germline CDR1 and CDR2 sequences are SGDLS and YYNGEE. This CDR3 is CASSTRDLNTEAFF. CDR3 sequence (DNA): TGTGCCAGCAGCACCAGGGACCTGAACACTGAAGCTTTCTTT.

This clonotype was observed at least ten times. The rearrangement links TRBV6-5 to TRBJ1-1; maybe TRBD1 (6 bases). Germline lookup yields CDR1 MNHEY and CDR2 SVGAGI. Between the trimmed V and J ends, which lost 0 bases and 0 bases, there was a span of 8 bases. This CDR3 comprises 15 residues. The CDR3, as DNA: TGTGCCAGCAGTTACTCGGGGGCCATGAACACTGAAGCTTTCTTT. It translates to CASSYSGAMNTEAFF.

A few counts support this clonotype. The CDR3 protein is CASRPSGASYEQYF. The CDR3 DNA is TGTGCCAGCAGGCCATCGGGGGCCTCCTACGAGCAGTACTTC. The chain joins TRBV10-3 to TRBJ2-7, with D perhaps matching TRBD1 or TRBD2 (6 bases each). The germline V gene has CDR1 ENHRY and CDR2 SYGVKD. This CDR3 contains 14 residues. V lost 10 bases and J lost 0, with 16 bases in between.

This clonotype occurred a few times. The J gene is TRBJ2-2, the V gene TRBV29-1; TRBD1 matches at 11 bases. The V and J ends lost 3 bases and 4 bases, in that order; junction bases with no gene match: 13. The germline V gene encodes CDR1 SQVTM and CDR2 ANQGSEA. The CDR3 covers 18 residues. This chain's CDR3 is CSVDNVWGDRGITGELFF. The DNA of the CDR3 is TGCAGCGTTGACAATGTATGGGGGGACAGGGGGATCACCGGGGAGCTGTTTTTT.

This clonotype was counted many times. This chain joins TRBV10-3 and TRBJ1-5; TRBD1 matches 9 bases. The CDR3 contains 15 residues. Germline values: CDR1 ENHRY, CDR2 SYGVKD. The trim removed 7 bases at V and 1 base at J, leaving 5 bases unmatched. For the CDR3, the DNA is TGTGCCATCAAAGAGGGACAGGGAAGCAATCAGCCCCAGCATTTT. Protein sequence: CAIKEGQGSNQPQHF.